These T cell receptor beta chains were read from a single sample in a study of blood T cell repertoires in COVID-19. Sequenced by immunoSEQ multiplex PCR; TCRdb stores in-frame clones only, minus some. This table holds about 180,000 clones, 80% to 90% found once. Sequencing used peripheral blood. All receptors derive from a man aged 60-69 years with acute or convalescent COVID-19. Both conserved end residues are part of each CDR3. The order of the fields is J gene, D gene, V gene, clone size, CDR3 protein, CDR3 DNA. A D gene is named only where the DNA matches it firmly. Expanded clones get a size class; other rows say once, few or many, or leave the size out.

>TRBJ1-2|.|TRBV19|.
CASSLGGAYGYTF
TGTGCCAGTTCCCTGGGGGGAGCCTATGGCTACACCTTC
>TRBJ1-5|.|TRBV4-1|.
CASSQDDSDQPQHF
TGCGCCAGCAGCCAAGATGATTCGGATCAGCCCCAGCATTTT
>TRBJ2-1|TRBD2|TRBV11-2|once
CASSLDRLAASYNEQFF
TGTGCCAGCAGCTTAGATCGTCTAGCGGCCTCCTACAATGAGCAGTTCTTC
>TRBJ2-7|TRBD2|TRBV7-9|.
CASSRLAGTWEQYF
TGTGCCAGCAGCCGACTAGCGGGGACATGGGAGCAGTACTTC
>TRBJ1-6|.|TRBV5-1|.
CASSTTPVGAGAPLHF
TGCGCCAGCAGCACGACACCTGTGGGGGCTGGGGCACCCCTCCACTTT
>TRBJ1-5|TRBD1|TRBV18|.
CASSPGQGGTNQPQHF
TGTGCCAGCTCACCAGGACAGGGGGGTACAAATCAGCCCCAGCATTTT
>TRBJ2-3|TRBD2|TRBV5-6|.
CASSFRGADTQYF
TGTGCCAGCAGCTTCCGGGGGGCAGATACGCAGTATTTT
>TRBJ2-7|.|TRBV28|.
CASSLYEGNYEQYF
TGTGCCAGCAGTTTGTATGAGGGAAATTACGAGCAGTACTTC
>TRBJ2-1|.|TRBV5-6|few
CASSADTYNEQFF
TGTGCCAGCAGCGCGGACACCTACAATGAGCAGTTCTTC
>TRBJ1-5|.|TRBV5-5|.
CASSLSLPINQPQHF
TGTGCCAGCAGCTTGAGCCTACCTATCAATCAGCCCCAGCATTTT
>TRBJ1-6|.|TRBV27|once
CASSPRPAAVYSPLHF
TGTGCCAGCAGTCCTAGGCCGGCAGCCGTATATTCACCCCTCCACTTT
>TRBJ2-7|.|TRBV7-2|once
CASSSQGRNEQYF
TGTGCCAGCAGCTCACAGGGAAGGAACGAGCAGTACTTC
>TRBJ1-4|.|TRBV2|.
CASSERSQGEKLFF
TGTGCCAGCAGTGAAAGGTCCCAGGGGGAAAAACTGTTTTTT
>TRBJ2-1|.|TRBV5-1|.
CASSLEVGLTYNEQFF
TGCGCCAGCAGCTTGGAAGTTGGACTCACCTACAATGAGCAGTTCTTC
>TRBJ2-3|TRBD1|TRBV29-1|.
CSVLTGGVTDTQYF
TGCAGCGTCCTGACAGGGGGCGTCACAGATACGCAGTATTTT
>TRBJ2-7|TRBD1|TRBV6-5|.
CASRDRFFEQYF
TGTGCCAGCAGGGACAGGTTTTTCGAGCAGTACTTC
>TRBJ1-5|TRBD1|TRBV19|.
CASSTVTGGSNQPQHF
TGTGCCAGTAGTACCGTGACAGGGGGTTCCAATCAGCCCCAGCATTTT
>TRBJ2-1|TRBD2|TRBV3-1/TRBV3-2|.
CASSHPEGTSGRGGSYNEQFF
TGTGCCAGCAGCCATCCGGAGGGGACTAGCGGGAGGGGAGGCTCCTACAATGAGCAGTTCTTC
>TRBJ2-7|.|TRBV3-1/TRBV3-2|.
CASSQRGGNDEQYF
TGTGCCAGCAGCCAGAGAGGGGGTAACGACGAGCAGTACTTC
>TRBJ2-2|TRBD2|TRBV6-2/TRBV6-3|.
CASSLPTSITGELFF
TGTGCCAGCAGTCTCCCGACTAGCATCACCGGGGAGCTGTTTTTT
>TRBJ1-5|TRBD1|TRBV19|.
CASSPQGDQPQHF
TGTGCCAGTAGTCCTCAGGGGGATCAGCCCCAGCATTTT
>TRBJ2-5|.|TRBV11-2|.
CASSFCRDTNLGETQYF
TGTGCCAGCAGCTTCTGCCGGGACACGAATTTGGGGGAGACCCAGTACTTC